A selection of T cell receptor beta chains follows, all from one sample in a study of cytomegalovirus exposure and HLA in healthy donors. Here immunoSEQ multiplex PCR was the method, and the copy in TCRdb shows in-frame clones only, minus some. This table has some 110,000 clones, about 88% appearing once. Sequencing was carried out using PBMCs. The receptors originated from a woman under 30 in good health and CMV-seropositive. Each CDR3 is given with its conserved first and last residue. A D gene is named only where the DNA matches it firmly.

d_call: TRBD1; v_call: TRBV6-5; j_call: TRBJ1-6; cdr3_nt: TGTGCCAGCAGCCTACAGGGGTCCTATAATTCACCCCTCCACTTT; cdr3_aa: CASSLQGSYNSPLHF
d_call: NA; v_call: TRBV27; j_call: TRBJ1-1; cdr3_nt: TGTGCCAGCAGTTTAAGAAGGACAATGAACACTGAAGCTTTCTTT; cdr3_aa: CASSLRRTMNTEAFF
d_call: TRBD1; v_call: TRBV27; j_call: TRBJ2-2; cdr3_nt: TGTGCCAGCAGCCCTATTACAGGGGTCACCGGGGAGCTGTTTTTT; cdr3_aa: CASSPITGVTGELFF
d_call: NA; v_call: TRBV28; j_call: TRBJ2-3; cdr3_nt: TGTGCCAGCAGTTTAACCGGGGGGCGTAGCACAGATACGCAGTATTTT; cdr3_aa: CASSLTGGRSTDTQYF
d_call: NA; v_call: TRBV6-5; j_call: TRBJ2-7; cdr3_nt: TGTGCCAGCAGTGGGGGGACCTACGAGCAGTACTTC; cdr3_aa: CASSGGTYEQYF
d_call: TRBD1; v_call: TRBV18; j_call: TRBJ2-6; cdr3_nt: TGTGCCAGCTCACCGTTGCCGGGACAGGGGACGTCTGGGGCCAACGTCCTGACTTTC; cdr3_aa: CASSPLPGQGTSGANVLTF
d_call: NA; v_call: TRBV27; j_call: TRBJ2-5; cdr3_nt: TGTGCCAGCAGTTCGTGGGGGGGCCCCCAAGAGACCCAGTACTTC; cdr3_aa: CASSSWGGPQETQYF
d_call: TRBD1; v_call: TRBV27; j_call: TRBJ1-3; cdr3_nt: TGTGCCAGCAGTCCGACAGGGTTTTCTGGAAACACCATATATTTT; cdr3_aa: CASSPTGFSGNTIYF
d_call: NA; v_call: TRBV2; j_call: TRBJ2-5; cdr3_nt: TGTGCCAGCAGTGAAGACTGGGGCAGCCAAGAGACCCAGTACTTC; cdr3_aa: CASSEDWGSQETQYF
d_call: NA; v_call: TRBV11-2; j_call: TRBJ1-5; cdr3_nt: TGTGCCAGCAGCTTAGAGGCAGGGAATCAGCCCCAGCATTTT; cdr3_aa: CASSLEAGNQPQHF
d_call: NA; v_call: TRBV23-1; j_call: TRBJ1-2; cdr3_nt: TGCGCCAGCAGTCAATCGGCAGGGGCGGATGGCTACACCTTC; cdr3_aa: CASSQSAGADGYTF